This TCR beta chain derives from a study of blood T cell repertoires in COVID-19. Study summary: Spain, Italy and the United States supplied samples that represented acute and convalescent COVID-19.

There are 13 residues in the CDR3. CDR1 is MNHEY and CDR2 is SMNVEV in the germline V gene (reference sequence). V lost 5 bases to trimming and J lost 2 bases, with 4 bases between them. Profiled with immunoSEQ multiplex PCR; TCRdb holds only in-frame clones, not every one. This sample yields over 30,000 clones, of which roughly 80% are seen a single time; around 32% belongs to the top ten. The chain has TRBV27 and TRBJ2-6; D gene unclear. Sequencing input: peripheral blood. The receptor's source is a man older than 75 with active or convalescent COVID-19. The CDR3 loop reads CASSQTGANVLTF. The CDR3 nucleotides read TGTGCCAGCAGTCAGACTGGGGCCAACGTCCTGACTTTC.